A selection of T cell receptor beta chains follows, all from one sample in a study of blood T cell repertoires in COVID-19. Assay: immunoSEQ multiplex PCR; the TCRdb copy retains only in-frame clones and omits some. Among approximately 120,000 clones listed, 75% to 90% were seen once. The material sequenced was peripheral blood. The source of these receptors is a human donor in a cohort sampled during active COVID-19. Each CDR3 is given with its conserved first and last residue. The D gene is left open where the match is weak. Size is stated for part of the rows, as once, few or many counts, or as a class when the clone is expanded.

v_call	clone_size	d_call	j_call	cdr3_aa	cdr3_nt
TRBV9	.	.	TRBJ1-2	CASSVQGSPNYGYTF	TGTGCCAGCAGCGTACAGGGTAGTCCCAACTATGGCTACACCTTC
TRBV24-1	.	TRBD1	TRBJ1-1	CATSDSTGTGNTEAFF	TGTGCCACCAGTGATTCAACCGGGACAGGTAACACTGAAGCTTTCTTT
TRBV3-1/TRBV3-2	.	.	TRBJ1-1	CASSRGGMPEAFF	TGTGCCAGCAGCCGGGGAGGAATGCCTGAAGCTTTCTTT
TRBV5-1	once	.	TRBJ1-4	CASSPGRSHNEKLFF	TGCGCCAGCAGCCCCGGCAGGTCCCATAATGAAAAACTGTTTTTT
TRBV5-5	.	.	TRBJ2-3	CASSSLTESTDTQYF	TGTGCCAGCAGCTCCCTCACAGAAAGCACAGATACGCAGTATTTT
TRBV11-2	.	.	TRBJ2-5	CASSLGPNREETQYF	TGTGCCAGCAGCTTAGGTCCGAACAGAGAAGAGACCCAGTACTTC
TRBV29-1	.	TRBD1	TRBJ1-1	CSVAWDRATEAFF	TGCAGCGTTGCTTGGGACAGGGCCACTGAAGCTTTCTTT
TRBV5-7	.	.	TRBJ2-1	CASSSRDTSSYNEQFF	TGTGCCAGCAGCTCCCGGGACACGAGCTCCTACAATGAGCAGTTCTTC
TRBV5-4	.	TRBD1	TRBJ2-6	CASSPPGQGSFGANVLTF	TGTGCCAGCAGCCCACCGGGACAGGGTTCCTTTGGGGCCAACGTCCTGACTTTC
TRBV4-2	medium-sized	.	TRBJ2-7	CASSQEDSLRSEQYF	TGTGCCAGCAGCCAAGAGGACAGCCTCAGAAGCGAGCAGTACTTC
TRBV24-1	.	.	TRBJ1-1	CATSNVAGPMNTEAFF	TGTGCCACCAGTAACGTGGCAGGCCCCATGAACACTGAAGCTTTCTTT
TRBV5-1	.	.	TRBJ2-3	CASSPQGTIGADTQYF	TGCGCCAGCAGCCCCCAGGGCACCATAGGGGCAGATACGCAGTATTTT
TRBV27	.	TRBD1	TRBJ1-1	CASSPPHGTGVTEAFF	TGTGCCAGCAGTCCCCCCCACGGGACAGGGGTCACTGAAGCTTTCTTT
TRBV9	.	.	TRBJ1-4	CASSVGGRGEKLFF	TGTGCCAGCAGCGTTGGAGGGAGGGGTGAAAAACTGTTTTTT
TRBV15	.	.	TRBJ2-7	CATSSRENEQYF	TGTGCCACCAGCTCTCGGGAGAACGAGCAGTACTTC
TRBV4-2	.	.	TRBJ2-3	CASSQAGIRNTQYF	TGTGCCAGCAGCCAAGCAGGGATTCGCAATACGCAGTATTTT
TRBV14	.	.	TRBJ1-2	CASSQASRRDYGYTF	TGTGCCAGCAGCCAAGCCTCCCGCAGGGACTATGGCTACACCTTC
TRBV5-4	.	TRBD1	TRBJ1-2	CASSQRTGPNYGYTF	TGTGCCAGCAGCCAACGGACAGGGCCTAACTATGGCTACACCTTC
TRBV4-3	.	TRBD2	TRBJ2-1	CASSQERSSGSWSEQFF	TGCGCCAGCAGCCAAGAAAGGTCCAGCGGGAGCTGGTCTGAGCAGTTCTTC
TRBV7-9	.	.	TRBJ1-2	CASTPGKVGPDGGYTF	TGTGCCAGCACCCCTGGAAAGGTGGGCCCCGATGGAGGCTACACCTTC